The 10 T cell receptor beta chains below come from one sample, sequenced in a study of T-cell reconstitution after alpha-beta-depleted transplantation in children (TCRdb year 2016). The sample's treatment or condition label is to be understood as: allogeneic hematopoietic cell transplantation with graft depleted of TCRalphabeta T cells and CD19 B cells. Library preparation was by PCR. This sample was sequenced with an Illumina HiSeq 2500. TCR library preparation used molecular barcoding, with unique molecular identifiers applied to normalize quantification of the TCRbeta repertoire. TCRdb handled the public reads itself, with Q25 trimming in fastp and clone calling in MiXCR, and kept productive beta chains. Under each unique CDR3 protein, matching rows form one entry showing the most common genes and DNA. In all, the sample holds roughly 70,000 distinct CDR3 sequences, and roughly 4.9% of those were seen once. The top ten clonotypes cover under 20% of the sample.

Here the sequenced sample was PBMCs, mostly from graft donor cells, taken 180 days after TCRalphabeta/CD19-depleted stem cell transplant. Receptor source: a boy in the first two years of life who had a stem cell transplant for acute myeloid leukemia, so the T cells may come from the graft donor.

At least ten counts were recorded for this clonotype. V gene TRBV15 combines with J gene TRBJ2-3; 8 bases align to TRBD1. The CDR3 has 17 residues. V was pared by 2 bases and J by 0 bases, with 7 bases of the junction left unmatched. The germline V gene has CDR1 LNHNV and CDR2 YYDKDF (reference sequence). The CDR3 sequence: CATSRNPGGSSTDTQYF. The CDR3 bases are TGTGCCACCAGCAGAAACCCAGGGGGCTCTAGCACAGATACGCAGTATTTT.

This clonotype was seen at least ten times. The chain joins TRBV12-3 or TRBV12-4 to TRBJ1-6; TRBD1 agrees at 8 bases. The junction had 6 bases not matched to a gene; V was cut back by 4 bases and J by 7 bases. CDR3 length: 15 amino acids. The CDR3 is CASSSLDRANSPLHF. The CDR3 DNA reads TGTGCCAGCAGTTCTCTGGACAGGGCAAATTCACCCCTCCACTTT.

This clonotype has at least ten counts. The rearrangement uses TRBV4-2 and TRBJ1-1; 7 bases map to TRBD1. The CDR3 has 15 residues. V was clipped by 0 bases and J by 10 bases; unmatched bases: 11. Germline V lookup: CDR1 LGHNA, CDR2 YNFKEQ. The CDR3 reads CASSQDWGGQWGAFF. The DNA for the CDR3 is TGTGCCAGCAGCCAAGATTGGGGGGGACAGTGGGGAGCTTTCTTT.

This clonotype appeared many times. V is TRBV20-1 and J is TRBJ2-7, with D possibly TRBD1 on 5 matching bases. Germline CDR1 is DFQATT and CDR2 is SNEGSKA (reference sequence). The CDR3 is 13 amino acids. V dropped 0 bases and J dropped 3 bases, with 9 bases sitting between them. The CDR3 DNA reads TGCAGTGCTAGAGACACAGGCCTCTACGAGCAGTACTTC. Its translation is CSARDTGLYEQYF.

This clonotype has ten or more counts. J is TRBJ2-1 and V is TRBV7-7; maybe TRBD2 (6 bases). Trimming shortened V by 5 bases and J by 6 bases, and 14 bases separated the two germline ends. This CDR3 comprises 14 residues. The germline gives CDR1 SSHAT, CDR2 FNYEAQ (reference sequence). DNA of the CDR3: TGTGCCAGCAGCCCTCGGGGGTGGATCAATGAGCAGTTCTTC. Translating it yields CASSPRGWINEQFF.

There are many counts of this clonotype. CDR3: CASSLYRGRVTEAFF. The CDR3 DNA is TGTGCCAGCAGCTTATACAGGGGAAGGGTTACTGAAGCTTTCTTT. The chain is built from TRBV7-8 and TRBJ1-1; the match to TRBD1 covers 7 bases. Germline assignment: CDR1 SGHVS and CDR2 FQNEAQ. The CDR3 length is 15 residues. Germline trimming cut 2 bases from V and 5 bases from J; bases unmatched to any gene: 8.

This clonotype was recorded at least ten times. The chain links TRBV19 to TRBJ2-3; 9 bases map to TRBD1. The junction had 5 bases not matched to a gene; V was cut back by 2 bases and J by 2 bases. The germline CDR1 and CDR2 sequences are LNHDA and SQIVND (reference sequence). The CDR3 sequence is 16 residues long. CDR3 region: CASSIQGQGITDTQYF. CDR3 DNA sequence: TGTGCCAGTAGTATACAGGGACAGGGAATCACAGATACGCAGTATTTT.

Ten or more counts support this clonotype. The chain combines TRBV10-2 with TRBJ2-5; D is perhaps TRBD1 (6 bases). Between the trimmed V and J ends, which lost 6 bases and 3 bases, there was a span of 20 bases. CDR3 length: 16 amino acids. From germline, CDR1 is WSHSY and CDR2 SAAADI. The CDR3 coding sequence is TGCGCCAGCAGCGGCTTTAGGACAGCCGGCGAAGAGACCCAGTACTTC. It is translated as CASSGFRTAGEETQYF.

This clonotype has a count of ten or more. CDR3 nucleotide sequence: TGCGCCAGCAGCTTGGTCTACAGGAGTCCCCAAGAGACCCAGTACTTC. It translates to CASSLVYRSPQETQYF. The rearrangement uses TRBV5-1 and TRBJ2-5, with D maybe TRBD1 (5 bases). The germline gives CDR1 SGHRS, CDR2 YFSETQ. The CDR3 is made up of 16 amino acids. V lost 0 bases and J 1 base, leaving 13 bases between the germline ends.

This clonotype was recorded at least ten times. The rearrangement links TRBV6-5 to TRBJ1-1; a possible D gene is TRBD1 (5 bases). Trimming removed 2 bases from V and 7 bases from J, with 20 bases in between. The germline V gene has CDR1 MNHEY and CDR2 SVGAGI. CDR3 length: 16 residues. The CDR3 DNA follows: TGTGCCAGCAGTTACCCTGGACTGAGGCAGGGAGGTGAAGCTTTCTTT. The encoded protein is CASSYPGLRQGGEAFF.